This T cell receptor beta chain was profiled in a study of blood T cells in healthy people across ages. Comment on this clonotype: At one of its ends the junction is not consistent with the germline gene, which may arise from a read error.

A second PCR, run for about 7 to 12 cycles, used a sample-barcoded 5' primer plus a J-beta primer mix. TCRdb called the 5' RACE reads again in MiXCR, with one record for every CDR3 protein. The sample yields 980,000 or so distinct CDR3 sequences, around 48% seen once. The CDR3 runs to 12 residues. Germline values: CDR1 SGHAT, CDR2 FQDESV (reference sequence). Sequenced: blood. The source is a man aged 25 to 40 in good health. V usage is TRBV11-1 and J usage is TRBJ2-5; no clear D. CDR3 in DNA: TGTGCCAGCAGCTCAGCGCAAGAGACCCAGCACTTC. Translating it yields CASSSAQETQHF.